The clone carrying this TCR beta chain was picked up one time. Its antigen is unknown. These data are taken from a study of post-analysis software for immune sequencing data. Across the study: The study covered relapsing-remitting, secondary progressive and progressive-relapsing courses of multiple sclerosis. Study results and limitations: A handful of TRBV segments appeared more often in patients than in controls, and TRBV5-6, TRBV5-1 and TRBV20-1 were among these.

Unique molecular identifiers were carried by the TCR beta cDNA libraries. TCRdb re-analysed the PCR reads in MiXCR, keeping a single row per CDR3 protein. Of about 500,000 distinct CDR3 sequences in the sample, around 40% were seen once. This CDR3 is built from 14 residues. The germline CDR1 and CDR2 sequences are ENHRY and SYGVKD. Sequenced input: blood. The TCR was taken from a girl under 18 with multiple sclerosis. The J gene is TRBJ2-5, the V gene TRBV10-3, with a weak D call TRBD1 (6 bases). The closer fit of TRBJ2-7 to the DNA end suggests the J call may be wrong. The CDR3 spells CAISEPRDTYEQYF. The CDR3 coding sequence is TGTGCCATCAGTGAGCCCCGGGACACCTACGAGCAGTACTTC.